The 11 T cell receptor beta chains below were found in one sample sequenced in a study of cytomegalovirus exposure and HLA in healthy donors. In the PCR, 60 Vbeta and 13 Jbeta primers were used. TCRdb's table, derived via immunoSEQ multiplex PCR, lists solely in-frame clones and lacks some. The table includes roughly 63,000 clones, 75% detected once. The sequenced sample consisted of PBMCs. The receptors were sampled from a woman in her thirties or forties in good health and CMV-seropositive.

The chain carries TRBV12-5 and TRBJ1-1; no firm D call. In germline, CDR1 is LGHNT, CDR2 FRNRAP. There are 15 residues in the CDR3. Trimming stripped 4 bases from V and 0 bases from J, with 12 bases between. DNA of the CDR3: TGTGCTAGTGGTTCCACCAGATTCATGAACACTGAAGCTTTCTTT. Amino acids: CASGSTRFMNTEAFF.

In DNA, the CDR3 is TGTGCCAGCAGCCGTAGCGGGGGGGGTGCGAATTTGGGCACGCAGTATTTT. Translated: CASSRSGGGANLGTQYF. This chain links TRBV7-9 with TRBJ2-3; TRBD2 matches at 11 bases. The germline V gene encodes CDR1 SEHNR and CDR2 FQNEAQ (reference sequence). The CDR3 has 17 residues. V lost 5 bases to trimming and J lost 9 bases; unmatched junction nucleotides: 16.

V and J are TRBV5-1 and TRBJ2-5; 10 positions agree with TRBD2. V lost 0 bases and J lost 1; bases outside the gene matches: 3. Germline V gene data show CDR1 as SGHRS and CDR2 as YFSETQ. The CDR3 is made up of 16 amino acids. CDR3 nucleotides: TGCGCCAGCAGCTTGGAAGCGGGGGGGATCCAAGAGACCCAGTACTTC. This sequence encodes CASSLEAGGIQETQYF. The full variable domain, completed using reference TRBV5-1 and TRBJ2-5, is KAGVTQTPRYLIKTRGQQVTLSCSPISGHRSVSWYQQTPGQGLQFLFEYFSETQRNKGNFPGRFSGRQFSNSRSEMNVSTLELGDSALYLCASSLEAGGIQETQYFGPGTRLLVL.

The V and J genes are TRBV5-5 and TRBJ2-3; D may be TRBD2 (6 bases). The CDR3 contains 13 residues. V lost 0 bases to trimming and J lost 6 bases, with 8 bases between them. Germline CDR1 and CDR2: SGHKS and YYEKEE (reference sequence). The CDR3 nucleotides are TGTGCCAGCAGCTTGGTAGGAGGGGATACGCAGTATTTT. This sequence encodes CASSLVGGDTQYF.

There are a few counts of this clone. The rearrangement joins TRBV10-1 to TRBJ2-7; D might be TRBD1 (5 bases). V shed 0 bases and J shed 10 bases, with 16 bases lying between them. Germline V gene lookup returns CDR1 WNHNN and CDR2 SYGVQD (reference sequence). The CDR3 runs 14 residues. The CDR3 region has the DNA TGCGCCAGCAGTGAGTCCAAGGCCCCGACAGTACAGTACTTC. This gives the protein CASSESKAPTVQYF.

This rearrangement joins TRBV11-2 to TRBJ2-7; 8 bases are a match to TRBD1. From germline, CDR1 is SGHAT and CDR2 FQNNGV. This CDR3 region has 15 residues. Germline trimming cut 5 bases from V and 2 bases from J; bases unmatched to any gene: 8. CDR3 coding DNA: TGTGCCAGCAGCCTATCGGGACAGGCTGCCTACGAGCAGTACTTC. Its translation: CASSLSGQAAYEQYF.

This clone was detected only once. The chain joins TRBV7-9 to TRBJ2-6; weak D call: TRBD1 (5 bases). The CDR3 extends over 16 amino acids. The germline V and J ends were trimmed by 4 bases and 4 bases, with 14 bases remaining between them. The V gene's germline CDR1 is SEHNR and CDR2 FQNEAQ (reference sequence). CDR3 loop: CASSSLPGRGANVLTF. The CDR3 bases are TGTGCCAGCAGCTCCCTTCCAGGGCGCGGGGCCAACGTCCTGACTTTC.

The chain employs TRBV4-3 and TRBJ1-2, with 7 bases lining up with TRBD1. From germline, CDR1 is LGHNA and CDR2 YSLEER. This CDR3 contains 14 residues. The ends lost 3 bases at V and 3 bases at J; junction bases unmatched: 4. This CDR3 is CASSQTGFDYGYTF. The CDR3 nucleotides are TGCGCCAGCAGCCAGACAGGGTTTGACTATGGCTACACCTTC.

J is TRBJ2-1 and V is TRBV4-3, with TRBD1 as a possible D gene (5 bases). Germline CDR1 LGHNA, CDR2 YSLEER. There are 13 residues in the CDR3. V gave up 0 bases and J gave up 7 bases, with 7 bases separating them. The CDR3 DNA sequence: TGCGCCAGCAGCCAAGAAAAGGGGAATGAGCAGTTCTTC. Its protein product is CASSQEKGNEQFF.

The chain recombines TRBV7-9 with TRBJ2-2, with a tentative D call TRBD2 (5 bases). There are 15 residues in the CDR3. V shed 5 bases and J shed 3 bases, with 13 bases lying between them. CDR1 is SEHNR, CDR2 FQNEAQ, per germline (reference sequence). The DNA for the CDR3 is TGTGCCAGCAGCGCCCAGCGGATCGACACCGGGGAGCTGTTTTTT. It is translated as CASSAQRIDTGELFF.

The rearrangement joins TRBV19 to TRBJ2-7; tentative D call: TRBD2 (6 bases). The CDR3 is made up of 16 amino acids. Germline V gene data show CDR1 as LNHDA and CDR2 as SQIVND (reference sequence). Between the trimmed V and J ends, which lost 5 bases and 4 bases, there was a span of 21 bases. In DNA form, the CDR3 reads TGTGCCAGTAGTCCCCGGGAGTTTGGTGTTTCGTACGAGCAGTACTTC. This gives the protein CASSPREFGVSYEQYF.